This TCR beta chain was identified in a study of T cell responses to AZD1222 COVID-19 vaccine. Study in general: Second-dose intervals near 4 or 12 weeks were combined.

V shed 3 bases and J shed 2 bases, with 15 bases lying between them. CDR3 length equals 16 residues. Germline-derived CDR1 and CDR2 are SGDLS and YYNGEE. Broader study findings: The CD4 TCRs associated with vaccination extended across spike and predominated at 160-218 and 743-854. White British donors predominated, females outnumbered males, and clonal diversity was possibly underestimated. Two AZD1222 administrations were followed by greater Spike-specific TCR breadth and depth.

The assay was immunoSEQ multiplex PCR, and TCRdb's table has in-frame clones only and misses some. Here the sample spans around 70,000 clones, around 84% being singletons. Turning to this clone: Its target is unknown.

This TCR was sampled from an adult in good health. The chain recombines TRBV9 with TRBJ1-3; D perhaps matches TRBD1 (5 bases). The sequencing here drew on peripheral blood, taken on day 0 of AZD1222 vaccination. CDR3 loop: CASSEDPRGPGNTIYF. CDR3 nucleotide sequence: TGTGCCAGCAGCGAGGACCCTCGGGGCCCTGGAAACACCATATATTTT.